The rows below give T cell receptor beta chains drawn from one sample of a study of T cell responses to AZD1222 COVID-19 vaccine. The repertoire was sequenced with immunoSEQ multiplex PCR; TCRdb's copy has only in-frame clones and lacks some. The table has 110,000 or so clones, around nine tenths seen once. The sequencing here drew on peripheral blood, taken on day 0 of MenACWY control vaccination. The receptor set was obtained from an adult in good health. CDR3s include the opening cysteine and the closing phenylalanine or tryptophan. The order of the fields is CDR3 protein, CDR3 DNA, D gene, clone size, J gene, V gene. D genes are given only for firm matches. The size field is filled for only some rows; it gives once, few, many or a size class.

CDR3 protein: CASGLVTSGGQYNEQFF
CDR3 DNA: TGTGCTAGTGGTTTGGTGACTAGCGGGGGCCAATACAATGAGCAGTTCTTC
D gene: TRBD2
clone size: .
J gene: TRBJ2-1
V gene: TRBV12-5

CDR3 protein: CASSQVAGVLSYNEQFF
CDR3 DNA: TGTGCCAGCAGCCAAGTAGCGGGGGTCCTCTCCTACAATGAGCAGTTCTTC
D gene: TRBD2
clone size: .
J gene: TRBJ2-1
V gene: TRBV14

CDR3 protein: CASTFGGAGQPQHF
CDR3 DNA: TGTGCCAGCACCTTTGGAGGGGCCGGTCAGCCCCAGCATTTT
D gene: .
clone size: .
J gene: TRBJ1-5
V gene: TRBV5-8

CDR3 protein: CASSRRGKDEQFF
CDR3 DNA: TGTGCCAGCAGCCGGAGGGGGAAGGATGAGCAGTTCTTC
D gene: .
clone size: .
J gene: TRBJ2-1
V gene: TRBV11-1

CDR3 protein: CASSQDAGRGNQPQHF
CDR3 DNA: TGTGCCAGCAGCCAAGACGCCGGGCGGGGCAATCAGCCCCAGCATTTT
D gene: .
clone size: .
J gene: TRBJ1-5
V gene: TRBV3-1/TRBV3-2

CDR3 protein: CASSELPAADRGQGGYTF
CDR3 DNA: TGTGCCAGCAGTGAACTTCCTGCTGCAGACAGGGGGCAGGGTGGCTACACCTTC
D gene: TRBD1
clone size: .
J gene: TRBJ1-2
V gene: TRBV6-1

CDR3 protein: CASSRDSENTEAFF
CDR3 DNA: TGTGCCAGTAGTAGGGACAGCGAGAACACTGAAGCTTTCTTT
D gene: TRBD1
clone size: .
J gene: TRBJ1-1
V gene: TRBV19

CDR3 protein: CASSLGQGFYEQYF
CDR3 DNA: TGTGCCAGCAGTTTGGGACAGGGTTTCTACGAGCAGTACTTC
D gene: TRBD1
clone size: .
J gene: TRBJ2-7
V gene: TRBV27

CDR3 protein: CASSLDPNQPQHF
CDR3 DNA: TGTGCCAGCAGCTTAGACCCCAATCAGCCCCAGCATTTT
D gene: .
clone size: .
J gene: TRBJ1-5
V gene: TRBV7-3

CDR3 protein: CASRLAGAFVSDGYTF
CDR3 DNA: TGTGCAAGTCGCTTAGCCGGGGCCTTCGTCTCTGATGGCTACACCTTC
D gene: .
clone size: once
J gene: TRBJ1-2
V gene: TRBV12-2

CDR3 protein: CAWSVRQGAGSPLHF
CDR3 DNA: TGTGCCTGGAGTGTACGCCAGGGGGCCGGTTCACCCCTCCACTTT
D gene: TRBD1
clone size: .
J gene: TRBJ1-6
V gene: TRBV30

CDR3 protein: CSVGHHKVVYEQYF
CDR3 DNA: TGCAGCGTTGGGCACCACAAGGTCGTCTACGAGCAGTACTTC
D gene: .
clone size: .
J gene: TRBJ2-7
V gene: TRBV29-1